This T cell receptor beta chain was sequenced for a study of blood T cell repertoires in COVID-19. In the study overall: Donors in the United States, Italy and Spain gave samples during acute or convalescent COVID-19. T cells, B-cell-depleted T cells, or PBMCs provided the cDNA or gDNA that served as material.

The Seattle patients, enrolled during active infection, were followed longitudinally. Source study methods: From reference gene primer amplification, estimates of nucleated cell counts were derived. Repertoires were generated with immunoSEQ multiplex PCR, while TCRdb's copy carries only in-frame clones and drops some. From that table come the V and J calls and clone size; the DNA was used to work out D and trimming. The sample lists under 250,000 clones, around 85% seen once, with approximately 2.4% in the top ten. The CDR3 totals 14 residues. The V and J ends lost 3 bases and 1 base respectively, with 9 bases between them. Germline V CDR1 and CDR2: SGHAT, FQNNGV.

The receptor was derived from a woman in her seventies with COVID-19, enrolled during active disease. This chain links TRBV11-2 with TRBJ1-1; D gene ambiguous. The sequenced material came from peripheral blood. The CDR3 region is CASSLRLRNTEAFF. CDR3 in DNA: TGTGCCAGCAGCTTGCGACTGCGGAACACTGAAGCTTTCTTT.